The T cell receptor beta chain under discussion was sequenced for a study of OX40 agonist ivuxolimab in advanced cancers. For the study at large: Melanoma, hepatocellular carcinoma, head and neck or renal cell cancer occurred in dose-escalation patients.

The CDR3 totals 16 residues. V trimming: 0 bases; J trimming: 4 bases; junction bases outside the gene matches: 8. The germline V gene encodes CDR1 MNHEY and CDR2 SVGAGI. The study, taken as a whole, reports: Patients with a partial response at 0.1-3.0 mg/kg had among the lowest clonal expansion.

Repertoires were generated with immunoSEQ multiplex PCR, while TCRdb's copy carries only in-frame clones and drops some. The sample carries more than 7,000 clones, around 74% recorded once. On this clone itself: Antigen specificity is unknown.

The receptor was isolated from an adult with an advanced solid tumor such as melanoma, head and neck, liver or kidney cancer. The sample was CD4+ or CD8+ T cells sorted from blood, taken in a trial of the OX40 agonist ivuxolimab. The chain links TRBV6-5 to TRBJ1-2, with 7 bases fitting TRBD1. Here the CDR3 reads CASSYSFAGGSYGYTF. CDR3 DNA sequence: TGTGCCAGCAGTTACTCGTTTGCAGGGGGAAGCTATGGCTACACCTTC.